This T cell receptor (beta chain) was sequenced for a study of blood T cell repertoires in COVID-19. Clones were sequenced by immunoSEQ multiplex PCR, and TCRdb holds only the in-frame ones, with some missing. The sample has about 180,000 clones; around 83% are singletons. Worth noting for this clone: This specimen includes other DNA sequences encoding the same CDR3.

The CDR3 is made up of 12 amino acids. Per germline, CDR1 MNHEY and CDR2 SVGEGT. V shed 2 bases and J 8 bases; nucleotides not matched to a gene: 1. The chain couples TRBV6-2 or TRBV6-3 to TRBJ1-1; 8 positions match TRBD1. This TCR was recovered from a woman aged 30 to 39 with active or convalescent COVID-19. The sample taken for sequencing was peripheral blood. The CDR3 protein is CASSYRTGEAFF. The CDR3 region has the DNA TGTGCCAGCAGTTACCGGACAGGGGAAGCTTTCTTT.